The TCR beta chain under discussion was sequenced for a study of shared clonotypes between healthy human individuals. Whole-study results and caveats: Clonotypes which were not shared had lower generation probabilities than clonotypes that all four donors shared.

Every donor, a Caucasian adult, lived in Nashville, Tennessee. Repertoires were generated with immunoSEQ multiplex PCR, while TCRdb's copy carries only in-frame clones and drops some. The data contain 2 million to 2.5 million clones, 90% to 95% of them singletons. Concerning this clone: Antigen specificity is unknown.

This CDR3 spans 15 amino acids. Germline CDR1 is SGHTA and CDR2 is FQGNSA. With 7 bases removed from V and 3 bases from J, the gap between germline ends came to 19 bases. The sequence came from a man aged 18 to 35 in good health. The chain combines TRBV7-2 with TRBJ2-7, with D perhaps TRBD2 (5 bases). Sequencing was done on a sample of naive CD4+ T cells sorted from blood. The subset: CD45RA+ positively selected. The CDR3: CASTSVGWENYEQYF. The DNA for the CDR3 is TGTGCCAGCACCTCCGTGGGGTGGGAGAACTACGAGCAGTACTTC. The variable domain in full, with the rest retrieved from reference TRBV7-2 and TRBJ2-7, is GAGVSQSPSNKVTEKGKDVELRCDPISGHTALYWYRQSLGQGLEFLIYFQGNSAPDKSGLPSDRFSAERTGGSVSTLTIQRTQQEDSAVYLCASTSVGWENYEQYFGPGTRLTVT.